This T cell receptor beta chain was observed in a study of blood T cells in healthy people across ages. Study-wide findings and caveats: A strong correlation was found between TCR beta diversity and the percentage of naive T cells.

This clonotype has ten or more counts. The antigen remains undetermined. CDR1 is MDHEN, CDR2 SYDVKM, per germline. The V gene lost 1 base and the J gene lost 5 bases, with 12 bases spanning the gap. The CDR3 has 14 residues. It was with a sample-barcoded 5' primer and a J-beta primer mix that a second PCR of about 6 to 12 cycles was run. The template-switch adaptor was a 5' adaptor with 12 random nucleotides. It tagged each cDNA molecule. Via MiXCR, TCRdb re-called the 5' RACE reads, giving one row per CDR3 protein. The sample carries about 1,500,000 distinct CDR3 sequences, 25% to 30% recorded once. The clonotype originates from a woman in her 30s in good health. The sample consisted of blood. This chain links TRBV28 with TRBJ2-7, with a tentative D call TRBD1 (6 bases). In DNA form, the CDR3 reads TGTGCCAGCAGTTTATTAACAGGGATCAACGAGCAGTACTTC. Its translation: CASSLLTGINEQYF.